The sequence of this T cell receptor beta chain was determined in a study of blood T cells in healthy people across ages. Study observations and caveats: Estimates drawn from one million T cells were deemed to understate diversity. The study could not conclusively compare naive and antigen-experienced cells, given its unsorted PBMCs.

CDR1 is SGHRS, CDR2 YFSETQ, per germline. CDR3 length: 13 amino acids. This clonotype has a handful of counts. Antigen specificity is unknown. Healthy individuals of Caucasian origin from Russia, aged roughly 6 to 100, served as donors. Combining a sample-barcoded 5' primer with a J-beta primer mix, a second PCR ran for about 6 to 11 cycles. Every cDNA molecule carried a tag from a template-switch adaptor bearing 12 random nucleotides. Using its own MiXCR run on the 5' RACE reads, TCRdb lists one record per CDR3 protein. The repertoire holds about 1.7 million distinct CDR3 sequences, with about 28% as singletons.

The gene calls are TRBV5-1 and TRBJ2-1, with D perhaps matching TRBD2 (5 bases). The assigned J gene may be wrong: the sequence end matches TRBJ2-7 better. The sequence was obtained from a woman aged 25 to 39 in good health. The sequenced material came from blood. As DNA, the CDR3 is TGCGCCAGCAGCACAGAGGACTGGTACGAGCAGTACTTC. It yields the protein CASSTEDWYEQYF.